Following are 14 T cell receptor beta chains from one sample sequenced in a study of chemoradiotherapy in HPV16-positive cancers. Libraries were prepared by immunoSEQ multiplex PCR; TCRdb keeps only in-frame clonotypes and omits some of them. The sample records under 5,500 clones, 74% being singletons. Sequenced material: tumor tissue, taken from a patient who underwent chemoradiotherapy. Receptors originate from a human donor with HPV-associated anogenital cancer.

This clone was counted between two and nine times. V gene TRBV7-6 combines with J gene TRBJ2-5; 8 nucleotides align to TRBD2. V was pared by 1 base and J by 0 bases, with 4 bases of the junction left unmatched. CDR3 size: 16 residues. Germline lookup yields CDR1 SGHVS and CDR2 FNYEAQ. CDR3 DNA sequence: TGTGCCAGCAGCTTAGGACTAGCGCGTAACCAAGAGACCCAGTACTTC. Its translation: CASSLGLARNQETQYF.

The rearrangement joins TRBV6-5 to TRBJ1-2; maybe TRBD1 (6 bases). Germline assignment: CDR1 MNHEY and CDR2 SVGAGI. The CDR3 is made up of 15 amino acids. Trimming shortened V by 0 bases and J by 1 base, and 9 bases separated the two germline ends. Here the CDR3 DNA reads TGTGCCAGCAGTTACTCGAGGGGGGTTAACTATGGCTACACCTTC. Amino acids: CASSYSRGVNYGYTF.

In this sample, this clone is large. The V call is TRBV11-2, the J call TRBJ2-7; possible D gene TRBD1, 5 bases. Between the trimmed V and J ends, which lost 0 bases and 2 bases, there was a span of 11 bases. Germline assignment: CDR1 SGHAT and CDR2 FQNNGV. This CDR3 contains 15 residues. The chain's CDR3 is CASSLDPTATYEQYF. The CDR3 DNA is TGTGCCAGCAGCTTAGACCCGACAGCTACCTACGAGCAGTACTTC. Together with reference TRBV11-2 and TRBJ2-7, the CDR3 gives the full variable domain: EAGVAQSPRYKIIEKRQSVAFWCNPISGHATLYWYQQILGQGPKLLIQFQNNGVVDDSQLPKDRFSAERLKGVDSTLKIQPAKLEDSAVYLCASSLDPTATYEQYFGPGTRLTVT.

The gene calls are TRBV10-3 and TRBJ2-7, with 8 bases identical to TRBD1. Germline V lookup: CDR1 ENHRY, CDR2 SYGVKD. The CDR3 contains 12 residues. The trim removed 6 bases at V and 7 bases at J, leaving 5 bases unmatched. The CDR3, as DNA: TGTGCCATCAGCAGGGGGCAGGGGGAGCAGTACTTC. Translating it yields CAISRGQGEQYF.

This clone was picked up one time. The genes are TRBV6-4 and TRBJ1-6; D unresolved. Trimming took 2 bases from V and 10 from J, leaving 9 bases between them. Per germline, CDR1 MRHNA and CDR2 SNTAGT. The CDR3 runs 13 residues. The CDR3 loop is CASSDRAASPLHF. The DNA for the CDR3 is TGTGCCAGCAGTGACAGGGCGGCCTCACCCCTCCACTTT.

This chain links TRBV9 with TRBJ1-3; TRBD1 agrees at 7 bases. This CDR3 contains 18 residues. With V trimmed by 0 bases and J by 0 bases, 9 bases remained unmatched. Germline V gives CDR1 SGDLS, CDR2 YYNGEE. This CDR3 reads CASSVAGGTASSGNTIYF. CDR3 nucleotide sequence: TGTGCCAGCAGCGTAGCTGGGGGGACAGCCAGCTCTGGAAACACCATATATTTT.

The rearrangement uses TRBV6-1 and TRBJ2-2, with 7 positions matching TRBD2. J was trimmed by 6 bases and V by 3 bases; bases with no gene match: 7. CDR3 length: 15 amino acids. From germline, CDR1 is MNHNS and CDR2 SASEGT. CDR3 DNA sequence: TGTGCCAGCAGTGATGGCGGGAGCATCCCCGGGGAGCTGTTTTTT. It specifies CASSDGGSIPGELFF.

The J gene is TRBJ2-5, the V gene TRBV5-4, with a tentative D call TRBD2 (5 bases). The CDR3 sequence is 17 residues long. V lost 2 bases and J lost 0, with 17 bases in between. Germline CDR1 SGHNT, CDR2 YYREEE (reference sequence). The CDR3 DNA follows: TGTGCCAGCAGCTTATACGCGGGTCTAACGTACCAAGAGACCCAGTACTTC. Translated, it gives CASSLYAGLTYQETQYF.

V is TRBV25-1 and J is TRBJ2-3; 10 bases align to TRBD2. The junction had 8 bases not matched to a gene; V was cut back by 5 bases and J by 0 bases. Germline V CDR1 and CDR2: MGHDK, SYGVNS. The CDR3 is 17 residues long. The CDR3: CASSTYGTSVSTDTQYF. CDR3 bases: TGTGCCAGCAGTACCTACGGGACTAGCGTGAGCACAGATACGCAGTATTTT.

In this sample, this clone turned up once. The rearrangement links TRBV30 to TRBJ2-1; 7 positions agree with TRBD2. The CDR3 runs to 13 residues. Germline assignment: CDR1 GTSNPN and CDR2 SVGIG (reference sequence). V lost 4 bases, J lost 8 bases, and 8 bases stayed unmatched. CDR3 loop: CAWTGLKGYEQFF. The CDR3 nucleotides are TGTGCCTGGACGGGACTAAAGGGATATGAGCAGTTCTTC.

This clone was counted only a few times. This chain uses TRBV5-6 with TRBJ2-1, with D possibly TRBD2 on 5 matching bases. The CDR3 extends over 16 amino acids. Germline V CDR1 and CDR2: SGHDT, YYEEEE. Trimming took 3 bases from V and 4 from J, leaving 17 bases between them. The CDR3 nucleotides are TGTGCCAGCAGCTCCCAGGACCAAAGAGGGTACAATGAGCAGTTCTTC. Its translation is CASSSQDQRGYNEQFF.

The CDR3 region has the DNA TGTGCCAGCAGCCACGGGACAACCAACACTGAAGCTTTCTTT. Its protein is CASSHGTTNTEAFF. This chain connects TRBV5-6 to TRBJ1-1, with D possibly TRBD1 on 6 matching bases. This CDR3 has 14 amino acids. The germline V and J ends were trimmed by 4 bases and 2 bases, with 12 bases remaining between them. The germline V gene has CDR1 SGHDT and CDR2 YYEEEE.

The genes are TRBV25-1 and TRBJ2-7; D remains unclear. Trimming removed 3 bases from V and 3 bases from J, with 9 bases in between. CDR3 length equals 13 residues. In germline, CDR1 is MGHDK, CDR2 SYGVNS. CDR3 DNA: TGTGCCAGCAGTGAGGGCATACTCTACGAGCAGTACTTC. Residues: CASSEGILYEQYF.

This clone has only one observation. The genes are TRBV6-6 and TRBJ1-3, with 9 bases matching TRBD1. The CDR3 covers 15 residues. Germline V gene sequence: CDR1 MNHNY, CDR2 SVGAGI (reference sequence). Unmatched junction bases numbered 9, after V lost 11 bases and J lost 1 base. The CDR3 spells CAGTLQGASGNTIYF. The CDR3 DNA follows: TGTGCCGGAACACTACAGGGGGCGTCTGGAAACACCATATATTTT.